This T cell receptor beta chain derives from a study of T-cell reconstitution after alpha-beta-depleted transplantation in children. General study findings and limits: Expanded graft clones numbering several hundred reportedly gave rise to alpha-beta T cells about two months after transplant.

Unique molecular identifiers featured in how the TCRbeta library was prepared. MiXCR was run by TCRdb on the PCR reads, yielding one entry per CDR3 protein. Among more than 15,000 distinct CDR3 sequences listed, under 6.5% were seen once. Trimming removed 4 bases from V and 5 bases from J, with 17 bases in between. Germline CDR1 and CDR2: LGHDT and YNNKEL (reference sequence). The length of the CDR3 is 15 residues. This clonotype was observed many times. Its antigen is not known. Here the sequenced sample was PBMCs, taken before TCRalphabeta/CD19-depleted stem cell transplant. V usage is TRBV3-1 and J usage is TRBJ1-2; D remains unclear. The sequence came from a boy younger than 18 with acute lymphoblastic leukemia, due to receive a stem cell transplant. In nucleotides, the CDR3 is TGTGCCAGCAGCCGAGAAACCGGGCCCCAATATGGCTACACCTTC. This translates into CASSRETGPQYGYTF.